The subject of this entry is one T cell receptor beta chain. The antigen it binds to is not known. No clone much larger than this one lies a single base away; base qualities are absent. Reading the label with the study, this specimen's time point is: roughly 13 months of natalizumab therapy. Explained via the paper, the treatment or condition label denotes: on natalizumab therapy at sampling. Four or five natalizumab-treated MS patients who did not develop PML were used as controls and were sampled longitudinally. Every listed patient had earlier received interferon beta, and every PML patient was female. At 6 and 12 months of natalizumab therapy, T1 and T2 blood samples were collected, respectively. Ficoll-Hypaque density gradient centrifugation was used to isolate peripheral blood mononuclear cells. TRB CDR3 regions were amplified from genomic DNA with the immunoSEQ two-step multiplex PCR at survey-level depth. To estimate template counts and remove amplification bias, each PCR was spiked with synthetic inline TR CDR3 controls covering all V-J pairings. Reads went through processing to reduce amplification and sequencing bias, and quantification was done against synthetic TR CDR3 analogs. Turning to the authors' computational methods: Raw data were processed in ImmunoSEQ Analyzer, with out-of-frame sequences and CDR3s containing stop codons removed, and genes were named according to IMGT nomenclature. Repertoire diversity was summarized as normalized Shannon entropy, defined as 1 minus Pielou's evenness. Two TRB sequences were counted as identical only if the two sequences had the same V gene, J gene and CDR3. Public PML clonotypes were CDR3s shared by two or more PML-onset samples but absent earlier, in controls, and in public databases. Skylign with the observed count method was used to analyze CDR3 amino acid composition at each position. TCRdb mirrors the immuneACCESS table, restricted to in-frame sequences. Some clones are absent from its copies; in checked studies, under half trace to an unresolved V gene, and the reason for the others is unknown. V, J and clone size were drawn from that table, and D and trimming were deduced from the DNA. Counted in this sample were about 25,000 clones; under 95% of them appeared once. The leading ten clones occupy under 2.5% of the sample.

The CDR3, cysteine through phenylalanine, is 15 amino acids long. The CDR3 DNA has 45 bases and is translated from base 1. Unmatched junction bases come to 4, with V trimmed by 1 base and J by 6 bases. CDR1 SGHNT and CDR2 YYREEE were looked up in the germline V gene (reference sequence). These data come from a study of multiple sclerosis patients with progressive multifocal leukoencephalopathy (dated by TCRdb to between 2018 and 2021). Background on the whole study: The study examined peripheral T and B cells of MS patients who developed PML (4 under natalizumab, 1 after alemtuzumab) and treated patients who did not. The study aimed to detect JC virus-specific or public T-cell expansions arising at the time of PML onset. Longitudinal follow-up was performed in two natalizumab-treated patients who later developed PML, from before therapy through 6 and 12 months to PML onset. The investigation overall reported the following: Because of the small, descriptive cohort, whether findings reflect JC virus infection or general immunocompromise remained unclear. Although TRB clones above 0.5% frequency turned up only in PML patients, the clones expanded at PML onset were already present before and during natalizumab therapy. Analysis was limited to peripheral blood, even though cerebrospinal fluid or brain lymphocytes might be more informative for natalizumab-associated PML. Most PML patients had lower normalized Shannon entropy, suggesting less diverse TRB repertoires, while values in the natalizumab-treated controls sat near 1. When PML developed, no shared TRBV or TRBJ gene usage and no preferred TRBV-TRBJ pairings were found.

This chain is built from TRBV5-4 and TRBJ2-2; 9 middle bases align to TRBD2. The material was PBMCs, obtained from a patient treated with natalizumab. This receptor was identified in a young man with multiple sclerosis. CDR3 region: CASSLIAGGPGELFF. The base sequence is TGTGCCAGCAGCTTGATTGCGGGAGGGCCCGGGGAGCTGTTTTTT.